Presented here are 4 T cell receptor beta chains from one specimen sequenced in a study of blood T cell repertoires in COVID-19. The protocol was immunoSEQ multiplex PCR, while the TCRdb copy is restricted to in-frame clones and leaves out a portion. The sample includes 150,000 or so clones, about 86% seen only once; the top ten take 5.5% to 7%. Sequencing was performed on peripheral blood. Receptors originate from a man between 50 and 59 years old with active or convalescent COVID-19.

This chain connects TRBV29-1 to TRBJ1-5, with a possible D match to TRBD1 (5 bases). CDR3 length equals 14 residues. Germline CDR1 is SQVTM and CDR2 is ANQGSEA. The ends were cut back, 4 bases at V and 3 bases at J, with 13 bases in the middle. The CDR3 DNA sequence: TGCAGCGTTGTACGGCAGGGCTACAATCAGCCCCAGCATTTT. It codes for CSVVRQGYNQPQHF.

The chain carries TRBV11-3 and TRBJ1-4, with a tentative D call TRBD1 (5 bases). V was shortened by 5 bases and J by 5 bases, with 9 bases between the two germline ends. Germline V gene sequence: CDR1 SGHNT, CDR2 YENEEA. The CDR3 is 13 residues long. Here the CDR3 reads CASSQDTNEKLFF. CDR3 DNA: TGTGCCAGCAGCCAGGACACGAATGAAAAACTGTTTTTT.

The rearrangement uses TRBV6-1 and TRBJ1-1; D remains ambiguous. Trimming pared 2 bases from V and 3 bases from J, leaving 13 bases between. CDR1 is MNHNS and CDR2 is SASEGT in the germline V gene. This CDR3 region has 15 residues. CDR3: CASSETDPRYTEAFF. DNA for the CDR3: TGTGCCAGCAGTGAAACAGACCCCCGGTACACTGAAGCTTTCTTT.

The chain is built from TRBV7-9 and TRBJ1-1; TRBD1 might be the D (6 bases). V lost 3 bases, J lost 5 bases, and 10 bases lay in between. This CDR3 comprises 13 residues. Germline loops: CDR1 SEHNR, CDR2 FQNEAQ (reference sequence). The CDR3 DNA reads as TGTGCCAGCAGCTTGGACAGCCCAACTGAAGCTTTCTTT. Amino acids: CASSLDSPTEAFF. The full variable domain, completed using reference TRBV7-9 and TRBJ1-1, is DTGVSQNPRHKITKRGQNVTFRCDPISEHNRLYWYRQTLGQGPEFLTYFQNEAQLEKSRLLSDRFSAERPKGSFSTLEIQRTEQGDSAMYLCASSLDSPTEAFFGQGTRLTVV.